The rows below give T cell receptor beta chains drawn from one sample of a study of cytotoxic CD8 clonotypes in ibrutinib-treated CLL. TCRdb keeps only in-frame clones here, not all; method: immunoSEQ multiplex PCR. Among 30,000 to 50,000 clones, approximately 67% were seen once, and the ten largest hold about 7%. The source was PBMCs, collected at disease progression, from a patient treated with ibrutinib. These receptors were taken from a human donor with chronic lymphocytic leukemia. Each CDR3 is given with its conserved first and last residue. The order of the fields is J gene, V gene, D gene, clone size, CDR3 DNA, CDR3 protein. A D gene is named only where the DNA matches it firmly. Clone size is given for some rows only: seen once, a few or many times, or a class if the clone is expanded.

>TRBJ2-7|TRBV6-5|.|.
TGTGCCAGCAGTTACTCAAGGCTAGACTACGAGCAGTACTTC
CASSYSRLDYEQYF
>TRBJ2-3|TRBV11-3|TRBD1|.
TGTGCCAGCAGCTTCCGACAGGGCGGCACAGATACGCAGTATTTT
CASSFRQGGTDTQYF
>TRBJ2-5|TRBV4-1|TRBD2|.
TGCGCCAGCAGCCAGACTAGCGGGAGGGAGCCGGAGACCCAGTACTTC
CASSQTSGREPETQYF
>TRBJ1-2|TRBV27|.|.
TGTGCCAGCAGTTTGCAGGGGCACTATGGCTACACCTTC
CASSLQGHYGYTF
>TRBJ2-7|TRBV11-3|TRBD2|.
TGTGCCAGCAGCTTAGCCGGGACTAGCGGGGGTAGCGAGCAGTACTTC
CASSLAGTSGGSEQYF
>TRBJ2-1|TRBV7-3|TRBD2|.
TGTGCCAGCAGCTTGAGCGGGAGCTCCTACAATGAGCAGTTCTTC
CASSLSGSSYNEQFF
>TRBJ2-3|TRBV18|TRBD2|.
TGTGCCAGCTCACTAGCGGGAGGGCCAGATACGCAGTATTTT
CASSLAGGPDTQYF
>TRBJ2-7|TRBV9|.|large
TGTGCCAGCAGCCAATCAGATTGGGGGTGGGACGAGCAGTACTTC
CASSQSDWGWDEQYF
>TRBJ2-3|TRBV11-1|TRBD1|.
TGTGCCAGCAGCATCGACAGGGGAGCAGATACGCAGTATTTT
CASSIDRGADTQYF
>TRBJ1-6|TRBV19|.|.
TGTGCCAGTAGTATCGATGCCGATTCACCCCTCCACTTT
CASSIDADSPLHF
>TRBJ1-2|TRBV29-1|TRBD1|.
TGCAGCGTTGAAGCTCTTGGGGGACAGGGGGCCGGCTACACCTTC
CSVEALGGQGAGYTF
>TRBJ1-1|TRBV6-1|.|few
TGTGCCAGCAGCGAAGCCGGGGCGCTGAACACTGAAGCTTTCTTT
CASSEAGALNTEAFF
>TRBJ2-1|TRBV29-1|.|.
TGCAGCGTTACTGCCGGCTCCTACAATGAGCAGTTCTTC
CSVTAGSYNEQFF
>TRBJ1-2|TRBV30|.|few
TGTGCCTTACACGGGACCCCTGAAGGGTACTATGGCTACACCTTC
CALHGTPEGYYGYTF
>TRBJ1-1|TRBV13|TRBD1|many
TGTGCCAGCAGCTTAGGTACCGGACAGGGGGCGGAAGCTTTCTTT
CASSLGTGQGAEAFF
>TRBJ2-3|TRBV7-8|TRBD2|.
TGTGCCAGCAGCTTCGGACTAGCGGGATTGTATTTT
CASSFGLAGLYF
>TRBJ1-2|TRBV9|.|.
TGTGCCAGCAGCCCCCTTGTTGGGGATGGCTACACCTTC
CASSPLVGDGYTF
>TRBJ2-1|TRBV6-1|.|.
TGTGCCAGCAGCTCGGACAGTTACAATGAGCAGTTCTTC
CASSSDSYNEQFF
>TRBJ1-5|TRBV19|TRBD1|.
TGTGCCAGTAGTATTAGGGACAGGGGGCTTATGAATCAGCCCCAGCATTTT
CASSIRDRGLMNQPQHF
>TRBJ1-1|TRBV11-3|.|few
TGTGCCAGCAGCCCGACAGCCATGAACACTGAAGCTTTCTTT
CASSPTAMNTEAFF
>TRBJ2-1|TRBV7-3|TRBD2|.
TGTGCCAGCAGCTCGGGACTAAGGAATGAGCAGTTCTTC
CASSSGLRNEQFF
>TRBJ1-5|TRBV11-2|.|few
TGTGCCAGCAGCTTAGTAGGGGTCGGGCAGCCCCAGCATTTT
CASSLVGVGQPQHF
>TRBJ2-5|TRBV9|.|.
TGTGCCAGCAGCGTAGGAGGGAAAGAGACCCAGTACTTC
CASSVGGKETQYF
>TRBJ2-4|TRBV12-2|.|few
TGTGCAAGTCGCTTACCCCGGGAGGGAGTAACAATGGCCAAAAACATTCAGTACTTC
CASRLPREGVTMAKNIQYF
>TRBJ1-6|TRBV27|TRBD1|.
TGTGCCAGCAGTTCATCGACAGGGTGGAATTCACCCCTCCACTTT
CASSSSTGWNSPLHF
>TRBJ2-5|TRBV4-2|TRBD1|.
TGTGCCAGCAGCCAAGTAGACAGGGCGGAAGAGACCCAGTACTTC
CASSQVDRAEETQYF
>TRBJ1-1|TRBV7-9|TRBD1|.
TGTGCCAGCAGCCCGCGCCGGACAGGGGGAGATACTGAAGCTTTCTTT
CASSPRRTGGDTEAFF
>TRBJ2-3|TRBV27|.|.
TGTGCCAGCAGCGTGACAGGCCCAGATACGCAGTATTTT
CASSVTGPDTQYF
>TRBJ2-1|TRBV10-3|TRBD2|.
TGTGCCATCAGTGAGCCGTCTAGCGGGACCTACAATGAGCAGTTCTTC
CAISEPSSGTYNEQFF
>TRBJ2-5|TRBV5-1|TRBD2|.
TGCGCCAGCAGCCCGTCCGGGACTAGCGAAGAGACCCAGTACTTC
CASSPSGTSEETQYF
>TRBJ1-5|TRBV2|TRBD1|.
TGTGCCAGCAGGGGCCAGGGACAGGTAATTCAGCCCCAGCATTTT
CASRGQGQVIQPQHF
>TRBJ2-7|TRBV4-2|.|.
TGTGCCAGCAGCCAAGATGCGGGAAGCTCCTACGAGCAGTACTTC
CASSQDAGSSYEQYF
>TRBJ2-3|TRBV11-2|.|.
TGTGCCAGCAGCCCCCAGCCAGATACGCAGTATTTT
CASSPQPDTQYF
>TRBJ2-7|TRBV5-4|.|.
TGTGCCAGCAGCTTGGTTGAAGGGACCGAGCAGTACTTC
CASSLVEGTEQYF
>TRBJ1-2|TRBV4-3|.|medium-sized
TGCGCCAGCAGCCAAGGGAGGGCTAACTATGGCTACACCTTC
CASSQGRANYGYTF
>TRBJ2-7|TRBV29-1|TRBD2|.
TGCAGCGTGGGGACTAGCGGGAGGTACGAGCAGTACTTC
CSVGTSGRYEQYF
>TRBJ1-1|TRBV28|.|.
TGTGCCAGCAGTTTACCTCAGGGTGGGTACATGAACACTGAAGCTTTCTTT
CASSLPQGGYMNTEAFF
>TRBJ2-2|TRBV15|.|once
TGTGCCACCAGCAGAGATATGGGGGTCACCGGGGAGCTGTTTTTT
CATSRDMGVTGELFF
>TRBJ1-2|TRBV29-1|.|.
TGCAGCGTTGGAGTCGGCGGCTACTATGGCTACACCTTC
CSVGVGGYYGYTF
>TRBJ2-7|TRBV7-6|.|.
TGTGCCAGCAGCTTAGAAGGAGGCGAGCAGTACTTC
CASSLEGGEQYF
>TRBJ2-1|TRBV21-1|.|.
TGTGCCAGCAGCAAGCCCTTTGGGGGAGGGCCTAATGAGCAGTTCTTC
CASSKPFGGGPNEQFF